This T cell receptor beta chain was profiled in a study of CD8 T cells in Susac syndrome. V lost 1 base and J lost 5, with 12 bases in between. The V gene's germline CDR1 is LGHNA and CDR2 YNFKEQ. This CDR3 region has 14 residues. TCR beta sequences were obtained from blood CD8+ and CD4+ T cells. While CD8+ and CD4+ T cells were isolated negatively, TEMRA cells were enriched by FACS. The authors reverse transcribed about 0.5 to 1 ug RNA with random hexamers. The CDR3 of TCR beta was amplified by immunoSEQ multiplex PCR across 54 Vbeta and 13 Jbeta. TCRdb re-called the immunoSEQ multiplex PCR reads with MiXCR, one entry per CDR3 protein. Of approximately 220,000 distinct CDR3 sequences in the sample, 90% to 95% were seen once.

The origin of this receptor is a human donor with multiple sclerosis. Sequenced sample: CD8+ T cells from PBMCs. The chain combines TRBV4-2 with TRBJ2-7, with D tentatively TRBD2 (5 bases). CDR3 loop: CASSQGRGPHEQYF. The CDR3 DNA is TGTGCCAGCAGCCAAGGACGCGGGCCCCACGAGCAGTACTTC.